These 18 T cell receptor beta chains were sequenced from one sample in a study of cytotoxic CD8 clonotypes in ibrutinib-treated CLL. Produced via immunoSEQ multiplex PCR; TCRdb's table is partial and in-frame only. The sample has 150,000 to 200,000 clones, roughly 86% seen once; the top ten hold about 1.9%. The material was PBMCs, obtained after 12 months of ibrutinib treatment. These receptors were obtained from a human donor with chronic lymphocytic leukemia.

This clone was detected only once. The gene calls are TRBV7-2 and TRBJ2-7; maybe TRBD1 (5 bases). This CDR3 has 15 residues. Trimming left V 1 base short and J 3 bases short, with 13 bases between. CDR1 is SGHTA, CDR2 FQGNSA, per germline. This CDR3 reads CASSLDGPGYYEQYF. The CDR3 coding sequence is TGTGCCAGCAGCTTAGATGGACCAGGGTACTACGAGCAGTACTTC.

This chain connects TRBV19 to TRBJ1-1, with no clear D. The CDR3 spans 14 residues. Germline V lookup: CDR1 LNHDA, CDR2 SQIVND (reference sequence). V lost 7 bases and J lost 0, with 12 bases in between. CDR3 DNA: TGTGCCAGTAAAGTGAGAGGGATGAACACTGAAGCTTTCTTT. It codes for CASKVRGMNTEAFF.

The V gene is TRBV11-2, the J gene TRBJ2-7; tentatively, D is TRBD1 (5 bases). This CDR3 spans 14 amino acids. CDR1 and CDR2 from the germline V gene are SGHAT and FQNNGV. V was clipped by 5 bases and J by 3 bases, with 14 bases between them. The CDR3 is CASSLTLGDYEQYF. The CDR3 coding sequence is TGTGCCAGCAGCCTAACGTTAGGGGACTACGAGCAGTACTTC.

The rearrangement joins TRBV7-2 to TRBJ2-1, with a weak D call TRBD1 (5 bases). The CDR3 contains 16 residues. Germline V gene data show CDR1 as SGHTA and CDR2 as FQGNSA. Trimming pared 2 bases from V and 4 bases from J, leaving 15 bases between. The CDR3 protein is CASSLLAGIRYNEQFF. In DNA, the CDR3 is TGTGCCAGCAGCTTACTCGCAGGGATACGATACAATGAGCAGTTCTTC.

The chain recombines TRBV30 with TRBJ1-2, with D possibly TRBD1 on 6 matching bases. V lost 4 bases and J lost 5, with 11 bases in between. The CDR3 has 12 amino acids. Germline-derived CDR1 and CDR2 are GTSNPN and SVGIG (reference sequence). CDR3 in amino acids: CAWNRGAYGYTF. CDR3 sequence (DNA): TGTGCCTGGAATCGGGGGGCATATGGCTACACCTTC.

CDR3 DNA: TGTGCCAGCAGTTACTCGAGGTACCAGAACACTGAAGCTTTCTTT. Encoded protein: CASSYSRYQNTEAFF. V usage is TRBV6-5 and J usage is TRBJ1-1; D is undetermined. Looked up from germline, CDR1 is MNHEY and CDR2 is SVGAGI. This CDR3 spans 15 amino acids. Trimming cost V 0 bases and J 1 base, with 9 bases left between them.

This clone was seen more than once but under ten times. The V and J genes are TRBV6-4 and TRBJ2-2; TRBD2 agrees at 8 bases. The CDR3 sequence is 17 residues long. CDR1 and CDR2 (germline): MRHNA, SNTAGT. The trim removed 6 bases at V and 2 bases at J, leaving 11 bases unmatched. The CDR3 DNA follows: TGTGCCAGCAGACCCTTCGCGGGGGGCTCTAACACCGGGGAGCTGTTTTTT. Amino acid sequence: CASRPFAGGSNTGELFF.

CDR3 region: CASRPTGFSPLHF. In DNA form, the CDR3 reads TGTGCCAGCAGGCCGACAGGGTTTTCACCCCTCCACTTT. The genes are TRBV6-1 and TRBJ1-6; 7 nucleotides agree with TRBD1. The CDR3 length is 13 residues. Germline V lookup: CDR1 MNHNS, CDR2 SASEGT. V was clipped by 6 bases and J by 9 bases; unmatched bases: 5.

This chain links TRBV5-1 with TRBJ2-1, with D perhaps matching TRBD1 (5 bases). The germline V gene encodes CDR1 SGHRS and CDR2 YFSETQ. The germline V and J ends were trimmed by 2 bases and 8 bases, with 11 bases remaining between them. This CDR3 contains 13 residues. CDR3 protein: CASSLPPGYEQFF. The CDR3 region has the DNA TGCGCCAGCAGCTTACCTCCAGGGTATGAGCAGTTCTTC.

CDR3 nucleotide sequence: TGTGCCAGCAGCGGGTTTGTGAAGGGTCAGCCCCAGCATTTT. It encodes CASSGFVKGQPQHF. The V and J genes are TRBV28 and TRBJ1-5; unclear D gene. The germline CDR1 and CDR2 sequences are MDHEN and SYDVKM. The CDR3 is made up of 14 amino acids. V gave up 6 bases and J gave up 6 bases, with 15 bases separating them. Based on the CDR3 plus reference TRBV28 and TRBJ1-5, the full variable domain is DVKVTQSSRYLVKRTGEKVFLECVQDMDHENMFWYRQDPGLGLRLIYFSYDVKMKEKGDIPEGYSVSREKKERFSLILESASTNQTSMYLCASSGFVKGQPQHFGDGTRLSIL.

The J gene is TRBJ2-5, the V gene TRBV5-1, with 7 bases matching TRBD2. This CDR3 contains 14 residues. The germline V gene encodes CDR1 SGHRS and CDR2 YFSETQ. The V segment lost 3 bases and the J segment 5 bases; nucleotides outside the gene matches: 7. CDR3 loop: CASSWGGRRETQYF. CDR3 DNA sequence: TGCGCCAGCAGCTGGGGGGGACGCCGGGAGACCCAGTACTTC.

This clone has more than one count but fewer than ten. The chain combines TRBV6-4 with TRBJ2-7; TRBD2 matches at 7 bases. With 4 bases clipped from V and 7 bases from J, the junction kept 19 bases outside the gene matches. Germline CDR1 and CDR2: MRHNA and SNTAGT. The CDR3 extends over 17 amino acids. CDR3 sequence: CASSGGWREGHLREQYF. The DNA of the CDR3 is TGTGCCAGCAGTGGGGGTTGGAGGGAGGGCCATCTTCGGGAGCAGTACTTC.

This clone was found once. V usage is TRBV10-3 and J usage is TRBJ2-7, with 7 bases aligning to TRBD1. V lost 2 bases, J lost 2 bases, and 0 bases stayed unmatched. CDR3 size: 13 residues. Germline values: CDR1 ENHRY, CDR2 SYGVKD. In nucleotides, the CDR3 is TGTGCCATCAGTGAGACAGGGGCCTACGAGCAGTACTTC. Amino acid sequence: CAISETGAYEQYF.

This clone showed up just a few times. The chain links TRBV19 to TRBJ2-1; 7 positions agree with TRBD2. The CDR3 has 16 amino acids. V shed 6 bases, J shed 12 bases, and the junction held 20 bases outside the gene matches. The germline CDR1 and CDR2 sequences are LNHDA and SQIVND (reference sequence). CDR3 protein: CASSDRSGREPRVQFF. The DNA for the CDR3 is TGTGCCAGTAGCGATAGGAGTGGGCGGGAGCCCAGGGTGCAGTTCTTC.

The chain couples TRBV7-2 to TRBJ2-7; D unresolved. Trimming removed 8 bases from V and 1 base from J, with 15 bases in between. CDR3 length equals 14 residues. Germline lookup yields CDR1 SGHTA and CDR2 FQGNSA. CDR3 amino acids: CASRVGGRSYEQYF. CDR3 DNA: TGTGCCAGCCGGGTGGGCGGAAGGTCCTACGAGCAGTACTTC.

In regard to this clone: Relative to the germline gene, one junction end is altered; a read error may explain this. This chain connects TRBV6-1 to TRBJ1-2; a weak D match, TRBD1 (5 bases). Germline-derived CDR1 and CDR2 are MNHNS and SASEGT. The CDR3 totals 15 residues. The CDR3 sequence is CAISGGSGSEYGYTF. CDR3 DNA: TGTGCCATCAGTGGGGGATCGGGGTCGGAGTATGGCTACACCTTC.

This sequence joins TRBV30 and TRBJ2-1; no clear D gene. The V gene lost 1 base and the J gene lost 8 bases, with 15 bases spanning the gap. Germline V gene sequence: CDR1 GTSNPN, CDR2 SVGIG (reference sequence). This CDR3 region has 14 residues. Written as DNA, the CDR3 is TGTGCCTGGAGTGGCGTGGTCGGGTACCATGAGCAGTTCTTC. Translating gives CAWSGVVGYHEQFF.

V and J are TRBV2 and TRBJ1-5; D is unclear. Trimming took 4 bases from V and 6 from J, leaving 10 bases between them. This CDR3 has 13 residues. The germline V gene has CDR1 SNHLY and CDR2 FYNNEI. The CDR3 DNA is TGTGCCAGCAGTGCTGGGATTCTTCAGCCCCAGCATTTT. This sequence encodes CASSAGILQPQHF.